A selection of T cell receptor beta chains follows, all from one sample in a study of CD4 T cells in relation to SARS-CoV-2 and coronaviruses. Sequencing used immunoSEQ multiplex PCR; TCRdb keeps in-frame clones, though not all of them. The sample consists of roughly 17,000 clones, 70% to 85% of them appearing once. Their recognized antigens are unknown. Sequenced: CD4+ T cells from PBMCs, cultured in vitro. All receptors derive from a human donor in good health. Each CDR3 is given with its conserved first and last residue. The D gene is left open where the match is weak.

CDR3 DNA	CDR3 protein	V gene	J gene	CDR3 length	D gene
TGTGCCACCAACGCACAGGGGCCCTACAATGAGCAGTTCTTC	CATNAQGPYNEQFF	TRBV10-3	TRBJ2-1	14	TRBD1
TGTGCCAGCAGTGAAATCCACGGCGGGGAGCTGTTTTTT	CASSEIHGGELFF	TRBV25-1	TRBJ2-2	13	.
TGTGCCAGCAGCACCGGGAGCCATAGCACAGATACGCAGTATTTT	CASSTGSHSTDTQYF	TRBV9	TRBJ2-3	15	.
TGTGCCAGCGATCGAGCGGGATACAATGAGCAGTTCTTC	CASDRAGYNEQFF	TRBV4-2	TRBJ2-1	13	TRBD2
TGTGCCAGCAGTCCCCCTCTATCAGGGGCGGAAGCTTTCTTT	CASSPPLSGAEAFF	TRBV28	TRBJ1-1	14	.
TGTGCCAGCAGTTATACTAGCTTAGCCAAAAACATTCAGTACTTC	CASSYTSLAKNIQYF	TRBV28	TRBJ2-4	15	.
TGTGCCAGCAGCCAAACAGGGGGCGCGGGCCAGCCCCAGCATTTT	CASSQTGGAGQPQHF	TRBV4-2	TRBJ1-5	15	TRBD1
TGTGCCAGCTCACCACCTCACGGCAGGACAGCCTCTGGAAACACCATATATTTT	CASSPPHGRTASGNTIYF	TRBV18	TRBJ1-3	18	.
TGCGCCAGCAGCCTCAGCATTGAGCAGTTCTTC	CASSLSIEQFF	TRBV10-2	TRBJ2-1	11	.
TGTGCCAGCAGCCAAGGCGGGACTTACAGCACAGATACGCAGTATTTT	CASSQGGTYSTDTQYF	TRBV4-2	TRBJ2-3	16	.
TGTGCCAGCAGTGACGAACAGAGACTCCGCGAGCAGTACTTC	CASSDEQRLREQYF	TRBV2	TRBJ2-7	14	.
TGTGCCAGCAGCGTAGAGGGGCCGCCCGTCTCCTACGAGCAGTACTTC	CASSVEGPPVSYEQYF	TRBV9	TRBJ2-7	16	.
TGTGCCAGCAGTGAATCCCCCCTCAGAATGAAGCAGTACTTC	CASSESPLRMKQYF	TRBV6-1	TRBJ2-7	14	.
TGCGCCAGCAGTGAGCCAAGAAAGACAGGTAACAACACTGAAGCTTTCTTT	CASSEPRKTGNNTEAFF	TRBV10-1	TRBJ1-1	17	.